A few counts support the clone carrying this T cell receptor beta chain. The data derive from a study of human T cells and chemical hapten exposure. About the research overall: Predominantly women, the patients had alopecia areata, totalis or universalis.

V was shortened by 6 bases and J by 2 bases, with 5 bases between the two germline ends. CDR3 length: 12 residues. CDR1 is MNHEY, CDR2 SMNVEV, per germline (reference sequence). Time point indicated: patch test 2, 6 weeks after DPC sensitization. Treatment given: therapeutic diphenylcyclopropenone sensitization with weekly scalp DPC. TCRdb fed the RACE reads into MiXCR, producing one record per CDR3 protein. The sample records 80,000 to 100,000 distinct CDR3 sequences, about 10% being singletons. This specimen was whole blood, taken in connection with sensitization to the hapten diphenylcyclopropenone (DPC). This rearrangement joins TRBV27 to TRBJ1-3; no clear D gene. This sequence originates from a woman aged 45 to 65 with alopecia areata. Some clones in this sample may be carry-over from other donors' samples. Here the CDR3 reads CASRGPGNTIYF. The CDR3 region has the DNA TGTGCCAGCAGAGGTCCTGGAAACACCATATATTTT.